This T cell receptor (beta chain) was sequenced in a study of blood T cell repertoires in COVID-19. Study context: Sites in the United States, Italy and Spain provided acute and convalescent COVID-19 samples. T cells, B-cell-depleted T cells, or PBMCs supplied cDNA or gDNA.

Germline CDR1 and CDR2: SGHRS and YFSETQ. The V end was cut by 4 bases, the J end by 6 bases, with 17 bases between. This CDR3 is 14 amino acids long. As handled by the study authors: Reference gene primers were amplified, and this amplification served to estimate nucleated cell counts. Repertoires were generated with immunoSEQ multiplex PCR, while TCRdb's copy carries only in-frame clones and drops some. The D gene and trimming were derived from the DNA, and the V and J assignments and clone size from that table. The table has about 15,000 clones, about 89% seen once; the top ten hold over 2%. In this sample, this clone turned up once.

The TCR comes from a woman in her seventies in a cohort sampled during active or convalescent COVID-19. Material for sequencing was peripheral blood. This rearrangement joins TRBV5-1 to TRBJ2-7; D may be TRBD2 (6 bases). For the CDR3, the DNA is TGCGCCAGCAGCCCAGAGCGGGCCCGAGGCGAGCAGTACTTC. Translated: CASSPERARGEQYF.